This T cell receptor beta chain was sequenced for a study of blood T cell repertoires in COVID-19. In the study overall: Italy, Spain and the United States were the sources of the convalescent and acute COVID-19 samples. From T cells, B-cell-depleted T cells, or PBMCs came the material, which was cDNA or gDNA.

This CDR3 region has 14 residues. Trimming shortened V by 3 bases and J by 4 bases, and 16 bases separated the two germline ends. Germline CDR1 and CDR2: DFQATT and SNEGSKA (reference sequence). Original processing methods: From reference gene primer amplification, estimates of nucleated cell counts were derived. TCRdb keeps only in-frame clones here, not all; method: immunoSEQ multiplex PCR. V and J calls and clone size are those listed in that table; D and trimming were worked out from the DNA. Found here are 250,000 to 350,000 clones, approximately 90% of them singletons; the top ten hold 3% to 4%.

The TCR originated in a woman aged 50 to 60 with active or convalescent COVID-19. The material sequenced was peripheral blood. The chain couples TRBV20-1 to TRBJ2-7; possibly TRBD1 or TRBD2 for D (7 bases each). The CDR3 sequence is CSASEGARGYEQYF. CDR3 nucleotides: TGCAGTGCTAGTGAGGGGGCGCGGGGGTACGAGCAGTACTTC.